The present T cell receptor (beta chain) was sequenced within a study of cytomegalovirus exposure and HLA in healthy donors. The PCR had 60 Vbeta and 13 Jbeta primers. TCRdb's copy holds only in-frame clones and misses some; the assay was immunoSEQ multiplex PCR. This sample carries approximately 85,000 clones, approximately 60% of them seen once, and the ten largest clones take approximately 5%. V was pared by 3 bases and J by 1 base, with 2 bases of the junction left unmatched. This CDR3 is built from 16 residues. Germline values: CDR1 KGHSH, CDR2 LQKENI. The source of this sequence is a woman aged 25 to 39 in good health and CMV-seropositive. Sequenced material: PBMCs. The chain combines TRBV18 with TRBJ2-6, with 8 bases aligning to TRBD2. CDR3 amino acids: CASSPGGASGANVLTF. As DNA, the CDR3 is TGTGCCAGCTCACCCGGGGGGGCTTCTGGGGCCAACGTCCTGACTTTC.